The sample holds many counts of the clone carrying this T cell receptor (beta chain). Antigen specificity is unknown. The germline V and J ends were trimmed by 6 bases and 8 bases, with 13 bases remaining between them. The V gene's germline CDR1 is MDHEN and CDR2 SYDVKM. The CDR3 is 12 amino acids. Using its own MiXCR run on the reads, TCRdb lists one record per CDR3 protein. The sample shows around 260,000 distinct CDR3 sequences, approximately 10% of them seen only once. The data were taken from a study of T cell repertoires in cytomegalovirus infection. Study-wide background: Shared public TCR beta signatures pointed to both CMV infection and a matching HLA type. Findings and caveats of the study: In two of eight donors, the top clonotype was HLA-C-restricted CMV-specific.

Sequencing was performed on PBMCs. This sequence joins TRBV28 and TRBJ1-2; D uncertain. This sequence originates from a human donor in good health (CMV status not recorded). Some clones in this sample may be carry-over from other donors' samples. CDR3 coding DNA: TGTGCCAGCAGCGGTCCCAGCTGGGGCTACACCTTC. Amino acid sequence: CASSGPSWGYTF.